Included here is one T cell receptor beta chain sequence, with context. Its matching antigen is unknown. These data come from a study of T cell responses to AZD1222 COVID-19 vaccine. Study findings and constraints: Clonal diversity may have been underestimated, and the donors were mostly white British, with more females than males.

The germline V and J ends were trimmed by 7 bases and 0 bases, with 16 bases remaining between them. Germline CDR1 reads MDHEN; CDR2 reads SYDVKM. This CDR3 has 16 amino acids. Assay: immunoSEQ multiplex PCR; the TCRdb copy retains only in-frame clones and omits some. This table has 100,000 to 120,000 clones, roughly 87% appearing once. The sequences come from peripheral blood, collected on day 0 of AZD1222 vaccination. The chain joins TRBV28 to TRBJ2-1; possible D gene TRBD2, 5 bases. This TCR was recovered from an adult in good health. CDR3 in amino acids: CASISPRADSYNEQFF. The DNA for the CDR3 is TGTGCCAGCATTAGCCCGCGGGCGGACTCCTACAATGAGCAGTTCTTC.